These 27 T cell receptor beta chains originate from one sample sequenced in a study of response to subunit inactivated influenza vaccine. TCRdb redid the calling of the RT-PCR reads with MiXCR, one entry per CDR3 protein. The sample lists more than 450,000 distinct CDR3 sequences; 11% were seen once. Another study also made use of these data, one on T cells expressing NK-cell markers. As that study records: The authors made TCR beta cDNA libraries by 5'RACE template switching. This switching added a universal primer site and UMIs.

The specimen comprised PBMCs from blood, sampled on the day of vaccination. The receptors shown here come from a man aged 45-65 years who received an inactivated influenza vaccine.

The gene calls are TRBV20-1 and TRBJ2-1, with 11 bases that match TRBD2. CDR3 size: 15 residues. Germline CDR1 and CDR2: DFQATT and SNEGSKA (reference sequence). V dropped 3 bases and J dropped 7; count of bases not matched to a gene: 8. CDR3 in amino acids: CSASDSGGGHNEQFF. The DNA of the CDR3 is TGCAGTGCTAGTGATAGCGGGGGGGGTCATAATGAGCAGTTCTTC.

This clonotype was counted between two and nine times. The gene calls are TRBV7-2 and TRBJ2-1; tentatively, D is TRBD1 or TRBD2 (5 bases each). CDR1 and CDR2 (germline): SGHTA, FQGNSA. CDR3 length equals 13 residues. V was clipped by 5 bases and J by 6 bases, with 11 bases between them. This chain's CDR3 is CASSPGPLNEQFF. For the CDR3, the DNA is TGTGCCAGCAGCCCGGGACCCCTCAATGAGCAGTTCTTC. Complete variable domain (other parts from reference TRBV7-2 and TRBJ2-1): GAGVSQSPSNKVTEKGKDVELRCDPISGHTALYWYRQSLGQGLEFLIYFQGNSAPDKSGLPSDRFSAERTGGSVSTLTIQRTQQEDSAVYLCASSPGPLNEQFFGPGTRLTVL.

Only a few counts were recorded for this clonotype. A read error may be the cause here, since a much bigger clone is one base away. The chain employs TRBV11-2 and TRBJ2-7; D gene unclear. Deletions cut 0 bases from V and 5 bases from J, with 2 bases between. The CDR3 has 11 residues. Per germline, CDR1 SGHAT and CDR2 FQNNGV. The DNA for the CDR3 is TGTGCCAGCAGCTTAGACCACGAGCAGTACTTC. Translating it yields CASSLDHEQYF.

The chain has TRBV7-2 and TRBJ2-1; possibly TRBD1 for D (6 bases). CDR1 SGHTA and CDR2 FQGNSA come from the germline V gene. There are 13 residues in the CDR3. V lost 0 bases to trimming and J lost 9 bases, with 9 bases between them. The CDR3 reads CASSLAGTPEQFF. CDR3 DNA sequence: TGTGCCAGCAGCTTAGCGGGGACACCTGAGCAGTTCTTC. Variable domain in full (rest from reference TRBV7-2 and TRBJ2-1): GAGVSQSPSNKVTEKGKDVELRCDPISGHTALYWYRQSLGQGLEFLIYFQGNSAPDKSGLPSDRFSAERTGGSVSTLTIQRTQQEDSAVYLCASSLAGTPEQFFGPGTRLTVL.

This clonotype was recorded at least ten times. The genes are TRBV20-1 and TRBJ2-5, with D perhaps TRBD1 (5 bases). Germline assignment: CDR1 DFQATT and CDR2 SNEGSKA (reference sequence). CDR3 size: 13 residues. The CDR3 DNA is TGCAGCGGCGATGTCAGGGTCTGGGAGACCCAGTACTTC. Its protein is CSGDVRVWETQYF.

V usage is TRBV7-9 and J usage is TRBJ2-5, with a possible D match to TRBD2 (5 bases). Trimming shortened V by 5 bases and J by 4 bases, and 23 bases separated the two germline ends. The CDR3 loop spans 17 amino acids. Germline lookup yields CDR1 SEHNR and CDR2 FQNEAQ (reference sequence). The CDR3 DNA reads TGTGCCAGCAGCCGTAGGGTCGACGGCAAAAGCGGAGAGACCCAGTACTTC. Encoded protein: CASSRRVDGKSGETQYF.

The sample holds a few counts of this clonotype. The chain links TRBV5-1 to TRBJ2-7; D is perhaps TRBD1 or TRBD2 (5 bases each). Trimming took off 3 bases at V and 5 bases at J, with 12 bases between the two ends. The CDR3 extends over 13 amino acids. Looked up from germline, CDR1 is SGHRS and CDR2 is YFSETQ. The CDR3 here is CASSWGPSNEQYF. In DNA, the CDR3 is TGCGCCAGCAGCTGGGGACCTTCCAACGAGCAGTACTTC. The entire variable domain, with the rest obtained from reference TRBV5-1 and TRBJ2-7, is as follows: KAGVTQTPRYLIKTRGQQVTLSCSPISGHRSVSWYQQTPGQGLQFLFEYFSETQRNKGNFPGRFSGRQFSNSRSEMNVSTLELGDSALYLCASSWGPSNEQYFGPGTRLTVT.

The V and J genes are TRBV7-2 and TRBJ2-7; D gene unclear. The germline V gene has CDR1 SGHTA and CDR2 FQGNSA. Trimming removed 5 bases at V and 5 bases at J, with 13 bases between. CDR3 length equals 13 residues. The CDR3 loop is CASSTYGPNEQYF. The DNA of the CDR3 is TGTGCCAGCAGCACCTACGGACCCAACGAGCAGTACTTC.

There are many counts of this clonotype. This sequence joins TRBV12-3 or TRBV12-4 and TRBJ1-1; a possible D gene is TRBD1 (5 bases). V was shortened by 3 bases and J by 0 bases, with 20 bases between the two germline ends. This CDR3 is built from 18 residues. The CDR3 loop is CASSLLLQGGGLNTEAFF. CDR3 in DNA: TGTGCCAGCAGTTTGTTACTTCAGGGTGGCGGCCTGAACACTGAAGCTTTCTTT.

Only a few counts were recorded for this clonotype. CDR3 amino acids: CSARAGTRSSPLHF. The CDR3 nucleotides read TGCAGTGCTAGGGCCGGGACCCGTAGTTCACCCCTCCACTTT. The rearrangement uses TRBV20-1 and TRBJ1-6; D may be TRBD1 (5 bases). V was cut by 3 bases and J by 9 bases, with 15 bases left in between. Looked up from germline, CDR1 is DFQATT and CDR2 is SNEGSKA (reference sequence). This CDR3 contains 14 residues.

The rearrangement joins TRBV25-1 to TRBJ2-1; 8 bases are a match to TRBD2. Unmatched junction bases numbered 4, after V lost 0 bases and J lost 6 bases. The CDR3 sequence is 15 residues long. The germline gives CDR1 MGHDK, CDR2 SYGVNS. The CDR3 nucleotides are TGTGCCAGCAGTGAATATGGGACTAGGAGCAATGAGCAGTTCTTC. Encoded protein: CASSEYGTRSNEQFF. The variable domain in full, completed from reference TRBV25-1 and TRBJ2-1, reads EADIYQTPRYLVIGTGKKITLECSQTMGHDKMYWYQQDPGMELHLIHYSYGVNSTEKGDLSSESTVSRIRTEHFPLTLESARPSHTSQYLCASSEYGTRSNEQFFGPGTRLTVL.

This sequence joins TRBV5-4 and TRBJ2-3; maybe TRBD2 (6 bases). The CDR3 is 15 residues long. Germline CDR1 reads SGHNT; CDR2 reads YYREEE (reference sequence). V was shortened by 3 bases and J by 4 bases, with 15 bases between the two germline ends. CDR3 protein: CASSSRLDISDTQYF. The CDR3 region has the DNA TGTGCCAGCAGCTCACGACTAGATATATCAGATACGCAGTATTTT.

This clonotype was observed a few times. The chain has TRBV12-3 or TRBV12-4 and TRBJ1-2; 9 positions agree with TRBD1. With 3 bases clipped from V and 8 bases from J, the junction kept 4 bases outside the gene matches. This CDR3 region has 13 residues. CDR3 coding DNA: TGTGCCAGCAGTTTCACAGGGGGCCAGGGCTACACCTTC. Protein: CASSFTGGQGYTF.

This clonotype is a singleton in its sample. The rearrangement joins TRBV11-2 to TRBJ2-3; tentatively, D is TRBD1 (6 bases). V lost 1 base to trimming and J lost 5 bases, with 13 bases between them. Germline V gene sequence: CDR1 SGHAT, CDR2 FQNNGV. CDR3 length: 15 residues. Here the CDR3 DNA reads TGTGCCAGCAGCTTAGGAGTGTACAGGGAAGATACGCAGTATTTT. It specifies CASSLGVYREDTQYF.

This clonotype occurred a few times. DNA of the CDR3: TGTGCCAGCAGTGCCGGGACTAGCGGGATCCTCAGCAAAAACATTCAGTACTTC. Its protein is CASSAGTSGILSKNIQYF. The chain is built from TRBV6-2 or TRBV6-3 and TRBJ2-4, with 13 nucleotides matching TRBD2. V shed 5 bases and J 3 bases; nucleotides not matched to a gene: 10. The CDR3 spans 18 residues. The germline V gene has CDR1 MNHEY and CDR2 SVGEGT.

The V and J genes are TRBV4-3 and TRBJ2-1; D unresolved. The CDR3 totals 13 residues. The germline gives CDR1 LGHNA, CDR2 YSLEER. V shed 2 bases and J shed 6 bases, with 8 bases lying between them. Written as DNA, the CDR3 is TGCGCCAGCAGCCAATCCTCAGGCAATGAGCAGTTCTTC. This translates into CASSQSSGNEQFF.

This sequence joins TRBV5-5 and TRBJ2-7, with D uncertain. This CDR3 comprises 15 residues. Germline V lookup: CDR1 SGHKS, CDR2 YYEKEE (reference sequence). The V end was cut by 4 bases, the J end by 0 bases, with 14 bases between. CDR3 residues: CASSPYVAASYEQYF. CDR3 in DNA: TGTGCCAGCAGCCCCTACGTCGCGGCCTCCTACGAGCAGTACTTC.

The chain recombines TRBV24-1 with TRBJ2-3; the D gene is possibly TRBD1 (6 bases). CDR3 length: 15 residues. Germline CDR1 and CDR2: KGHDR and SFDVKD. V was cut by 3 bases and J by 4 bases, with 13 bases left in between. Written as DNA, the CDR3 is TGTGCCACCAGTGATCCGTCGACAGGATCAGATACGCAGTATTTT. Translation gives CATSDPSTGSDTQYF.

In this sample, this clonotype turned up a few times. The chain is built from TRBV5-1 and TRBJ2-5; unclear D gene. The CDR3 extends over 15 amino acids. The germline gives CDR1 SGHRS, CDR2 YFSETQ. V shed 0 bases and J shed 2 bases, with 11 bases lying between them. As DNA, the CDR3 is TGCGCCAGCAGCTTGGGTCCTTCAGATCAAGAGACCCAGTACTTC. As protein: CASSLGPSDQETQYF.

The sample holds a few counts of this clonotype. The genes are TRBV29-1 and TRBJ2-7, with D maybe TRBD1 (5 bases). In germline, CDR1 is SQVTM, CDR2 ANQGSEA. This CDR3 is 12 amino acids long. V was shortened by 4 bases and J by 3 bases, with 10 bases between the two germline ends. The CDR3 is CSVGGRDYEQYF. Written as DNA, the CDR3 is TGCAGCGTTGGGGGCAGGGACTACGAGCAGTACTTC.

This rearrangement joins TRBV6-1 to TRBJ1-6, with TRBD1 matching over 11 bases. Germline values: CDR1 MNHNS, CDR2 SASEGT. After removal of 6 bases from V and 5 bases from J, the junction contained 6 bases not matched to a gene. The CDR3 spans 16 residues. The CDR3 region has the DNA TGTGCCAGCAGCCGGACAGGGGGCAGAAATAATTCACCCCTCCACTTT. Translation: CASSRTGGRNNSPLHF.

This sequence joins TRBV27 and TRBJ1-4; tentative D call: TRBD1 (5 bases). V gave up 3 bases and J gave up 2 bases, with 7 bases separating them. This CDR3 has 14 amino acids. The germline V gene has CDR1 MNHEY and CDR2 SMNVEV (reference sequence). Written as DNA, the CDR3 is TGTGCCAGCAGTTTCAGGGTCACTAATGAAAAACTGTTTTTT. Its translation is CASSFRVTNEKLFF.

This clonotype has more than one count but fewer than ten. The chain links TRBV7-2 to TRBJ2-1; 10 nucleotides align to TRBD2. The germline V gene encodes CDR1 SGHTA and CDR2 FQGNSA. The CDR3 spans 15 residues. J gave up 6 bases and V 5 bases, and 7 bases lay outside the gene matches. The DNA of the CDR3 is TGTGCCAGCAGCCTGGGACTAGCGATCAGCAATGAGCAGTTCTTC. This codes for CASSLGLAISNEQFF.

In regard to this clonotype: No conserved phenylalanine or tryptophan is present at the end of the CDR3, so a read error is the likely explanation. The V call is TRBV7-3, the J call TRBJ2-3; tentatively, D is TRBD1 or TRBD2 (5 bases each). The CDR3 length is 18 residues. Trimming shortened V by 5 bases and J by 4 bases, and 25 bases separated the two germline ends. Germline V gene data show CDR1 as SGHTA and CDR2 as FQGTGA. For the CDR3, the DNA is TGTGCCAGCAGCCCTGGCCCGGGACGCCCAGGAGTCCCAGATACGCAGTATATT. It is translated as CASSPGPGRPGVPDTQYI.

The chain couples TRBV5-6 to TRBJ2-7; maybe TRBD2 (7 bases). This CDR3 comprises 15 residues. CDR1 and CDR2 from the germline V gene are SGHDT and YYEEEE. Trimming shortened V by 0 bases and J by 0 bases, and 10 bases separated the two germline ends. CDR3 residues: CASSLERGASYEQYF. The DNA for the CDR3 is TGTGCCAGCAGCTTGGAACGGGGGGCCTCCTACGAGCAGTACTTC.

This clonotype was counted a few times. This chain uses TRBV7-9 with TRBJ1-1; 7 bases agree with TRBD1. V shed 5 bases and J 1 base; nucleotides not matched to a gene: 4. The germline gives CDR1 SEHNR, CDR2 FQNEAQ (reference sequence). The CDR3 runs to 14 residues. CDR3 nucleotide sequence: TGTGCCAGCAGCGTAAGGACAGGGAACACTGAAGCTTTCTTT. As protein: CASSVRTGNTEAFF.

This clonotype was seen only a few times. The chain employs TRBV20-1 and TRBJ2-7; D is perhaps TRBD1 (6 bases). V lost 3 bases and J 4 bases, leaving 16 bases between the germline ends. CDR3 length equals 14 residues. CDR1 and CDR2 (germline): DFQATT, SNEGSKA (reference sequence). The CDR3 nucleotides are TGCAGTGCTAGGGACAGACAAAGATTTTACGAGCAGTACTTC. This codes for CSARDRQRFYEQYF.